One and the same sample provided the 2 T cell receptor beta chains below, sequenced in a study of blood T cell repertoires in COVID-19. The assay was immunoSEQ multiplex PCR, and TCRdb's table has in-frame clones only and misses some. The table has approximately 440,000 clones, about 90% seen once; the top ten hold approximately 0.55%. Sequences were obtained from PBMCs or T cells enriched from blood (not recorded which). The origin of the receptors is a man younger than 35 who had recovered from COVID-19.

This chain joins TRBV19 and TRBJ1-1; 7 bases line up with TRBD1. CDR3 length: 16 residues. V lost 7 bases and J lost 2; bases outside the gene matches: 13. CDR1 LNHDA and CDR2 SQIVND come from the germline V gene (reference sequence). The DNA for the CDR3 is TGTGCCAGTATCCGGGACAGTCGGGGAAGTAACACTGAAGCTTTCTTT. This encodes CASIRDSRGSNTEAFF.

This chain connects TRBV27 to TRBJ1-5, with a tentative D call TRBD1 (6 bases). The germline V gene encodes CDR1 MNHEY and CDR2 SMNVEV (reference sequence). The CDR3 contains 16 residues. With 5 bases removed from V and 5 bases from J, the gap between germline ends came to 19 bases. CDR3 protein: CASSTFYRGAHQPQHF. CDR3 bases: TGTGCCAGCAGTACCTTTTACCGGGGGGCTCATCAGCCCCAGCATTTT.